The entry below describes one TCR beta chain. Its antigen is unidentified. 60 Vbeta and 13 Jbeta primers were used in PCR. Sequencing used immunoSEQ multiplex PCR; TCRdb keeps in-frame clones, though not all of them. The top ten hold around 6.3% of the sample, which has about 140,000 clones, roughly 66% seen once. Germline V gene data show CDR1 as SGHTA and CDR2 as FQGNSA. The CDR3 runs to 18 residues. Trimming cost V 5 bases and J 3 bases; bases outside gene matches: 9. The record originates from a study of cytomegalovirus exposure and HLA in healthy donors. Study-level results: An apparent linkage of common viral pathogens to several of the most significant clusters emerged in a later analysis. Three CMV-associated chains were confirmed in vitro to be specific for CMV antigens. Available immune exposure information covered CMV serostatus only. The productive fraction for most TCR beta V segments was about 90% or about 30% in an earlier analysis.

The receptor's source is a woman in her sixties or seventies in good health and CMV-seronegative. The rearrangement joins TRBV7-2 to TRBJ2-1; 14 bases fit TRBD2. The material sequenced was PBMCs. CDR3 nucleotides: TGTGCCAGCAGCCCCCGAGGGACTAGCGGGAGTCTCTACAATGAGCAGTTCTTC. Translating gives CASSPRGTSGSLYNEQFF.